This entry describes one T cell receptor (beta chain). The PCR employed 60 Vbeta primers together with 13 Jbeta primers. Libraries were prepared by immunoSEQ multiplex PCR; TCRdb keeps only in-frame clonotypes and omits some of them. Among 75,000 to 90,000 clones listed, around 73% were seen once. Healthy people donating bone marrow made up the donors. The entry originates in a study of cytomegalovirus exposure and HLA in healthy donors. Across the study: About 80 million unique TCRs, all from HLA-typed donors, were included in an early release of the data.

J was trimmed by 3 bases and V by 4 bases; bases with no gene match: 5. The CDR3 is 14 amino acids. In germline, CDR1 is KGHSH, CDR2 LQKENI. This sequence was found in a man between 50 and 59 years old in good health and CMV-seronegative. The source material was PBMCs. The J gene is TRBJ2-5, the V gene TRBV18, with 7 bases aligning to TRBD1. The CDR3 DNA sequence: TGTGCCAGCTCACAGTCGACAGGGAAAGAGACCCAGTACTTC. Amino acid sequence: CASSQSTGKETQYF.